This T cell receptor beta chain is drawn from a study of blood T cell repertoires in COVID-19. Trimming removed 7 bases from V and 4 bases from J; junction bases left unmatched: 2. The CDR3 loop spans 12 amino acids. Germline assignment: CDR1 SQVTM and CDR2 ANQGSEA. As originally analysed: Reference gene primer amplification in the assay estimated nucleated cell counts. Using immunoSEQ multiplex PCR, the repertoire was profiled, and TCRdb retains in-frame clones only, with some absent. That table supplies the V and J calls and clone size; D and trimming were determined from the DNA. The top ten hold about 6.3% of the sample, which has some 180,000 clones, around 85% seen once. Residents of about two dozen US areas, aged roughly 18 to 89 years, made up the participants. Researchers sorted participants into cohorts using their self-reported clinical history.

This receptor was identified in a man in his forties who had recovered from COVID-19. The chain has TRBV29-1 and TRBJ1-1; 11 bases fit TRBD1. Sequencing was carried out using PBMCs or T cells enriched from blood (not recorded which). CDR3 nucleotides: TGCAGCGCCGGACAGGGGGCCACTGAAGCTTTCTTT. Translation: CSAGQGATEAFF.